These T cell receptor beta chains were read from a single sample in a study of patients and donors after allogeneic stem cell transplantation. TCRdb reprocessed the RT-PCR reads via MiXCR and lists one record per CDR3 protein. The sample holds about 400,000 distinct CDR3 sequences; 16% are singletons and the top ten take over 6%. The sequenced material came from blood, either unsorted or a sorted T cell fraction (not recorded which). These receptors were obtained from a human donor who was either an allogeneic HSCT recipient or a stem cell or donor lymphocyte infusion donor (not recorded which). It is not recorded whose cells these are; they may come from a transplant donor. CDR3s leave out the opening cysteine and the closing phenylalanine or tryptophan. Clone size is shown for a subset of rows, as once, few, many or a class of expanded clone.

abundance	v_gene	j_gene	CDR3aa
NA	TRBV5-1	TRBJ1-1	ASSLEGPRTPEAF
NA	TRBV24-1	TRBJ2-3	ATSDLTLTDTQY
few	TRBV6-1	TRBJ2-3	ASSGGRGSTDTQY
NA	TRBV28	TRBJ2-3	ASRRGKDTQY
many	TRBV5-1	TRBJ2-3	ASTSRAGPSTQY
many	TRBV12-3/TRBV12-4	TRBJ2-4	ASTLGQEDARNIQY
NA	TRBV4-1	TRBJ2-1	ASSLGLASIDEQF
NA	TRBV20-1	TRBJ1-2	SATHSGLLGYGYT
many	TRBV5-1	TRBJ1-1	ASSFGQGAEAF
few	TRBV20-1	TRBJ1-5	SASTGLNQPQH
NA	TRBV14	TRBJ1-1	ASSRGWGSKTEAF
NA	TRBV9	TRBJ2-7	ASGGLAGEEQY
few	TRBV10-3	TRBJ2-2	AISPNTGELF
few	TRBV6-2/TRBV6-3	TRBJ2-1	ASRDWTITFYNEQF
NA	TRBV20-1	TRBJ2-3	SASGASTDTQY
NA	TRBV25-1	TRBJ2-7	ASSDGDALWY
many	TRBV5-1	TRBJ1-2	ASSLSSDPGGYT
few	TRBV25-1	TRBJ1-2	ASSEFASVGYGYT
NA	TRBV20-1	TRBJ2-7	SARGLDSYEQY
many	TRBV11-2	TRBJ1-1	ASTHGRQTNTEAF
NA	TRBV15	TRBJ2-7	ATSRAGGEQY
NA	TRBV19	TRBJ1-1	ASSIEGQGWAEAF
NA	TRBV6-2/TRBV6-3	TRBJ2-2	ASSYRQSNTGELF
few	TRBV3-1	TRBJ2-1	ASSQGRWTSGRSYNEQF
NA	TRBV9	TRBJ2-7	ASSVDGLAPAEQY
NA	TRBV30	TRBJ2-1	AWSLRGGTEQF
NA	TRBV5-6	TRBJ1-1	ASSRAGVLTGEAF
many	TRBV4-1	TRBJ1-1	ASSQVGVEAF
few	TRBV18	TRBJ2-1	ASSLGAGRRYNEQF
many	TRBV20-1	TRBJ2-1	SAGEWEEQF
NA	TRBV21-1	TRBJ1-1	ASSPRARVYTEAF
many	TRBV24-1	TRBJ2-3	ATSDTRSGTDTQY
NA	TRBV6-1	TRBJ2-1	ASSRTSGGNNEQF
NA	TRBV5-6	TRBJ1-5	ASSLGRNRDRSNQPQH
NA	TRBV5-6	TRBJ2-7	ASSLPGLGAEQY
NA	TRBV18	TRBJ1-3	ASSPTALSGNTIY
many	TRBV5-1	TRBJ2-1	ASRSTTLEQF
few	TRBV9	TRBJ2-1	ASGTSGLYNEQF